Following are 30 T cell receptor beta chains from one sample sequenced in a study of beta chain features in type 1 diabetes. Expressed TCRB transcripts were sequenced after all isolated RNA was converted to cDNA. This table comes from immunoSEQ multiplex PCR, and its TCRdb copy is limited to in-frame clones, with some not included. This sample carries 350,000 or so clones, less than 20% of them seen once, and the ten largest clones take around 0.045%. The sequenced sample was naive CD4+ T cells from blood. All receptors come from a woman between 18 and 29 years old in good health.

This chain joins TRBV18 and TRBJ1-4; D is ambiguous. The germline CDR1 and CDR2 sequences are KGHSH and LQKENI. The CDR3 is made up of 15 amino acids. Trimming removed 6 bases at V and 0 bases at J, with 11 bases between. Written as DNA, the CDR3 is TGTGCCAGCTCCCTAGAGGTTGCAACTAATGAAAAACTGTTTTTT. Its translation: CASSLEVATNEKLFF. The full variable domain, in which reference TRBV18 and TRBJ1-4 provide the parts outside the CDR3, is NAGVMQNPRHLVRRRGQEARLRCSPMKGHSHVYWYRQLPEEGLKFMVYLQKENIIDESGMPKERFSAEFPKEGPSILRIQQVVRGDSAAYFCASSLEVATNEKLFFGSGTQLSVL.

The CDR3 region is CASSLSRGEKLFF. The CDR3 DNA sequence: TGCGCCAGCAGCCTAAGCAGAGGTGAAAAACTGTTTTTT. The chain is built from TRBV4-1 and TRBJ1-4; the D is unclear. Germline V gene lookup returns CDR1 MGHRA and CDR2 YSYEKL. The CDR3 length is 13 residues. V was trimmed by 4 bases and J by 7 bases, leaving 10 bases between them.

The CDR3 region has the DNA TGTGCCTGGAATCGCGGACTAGACACAGATACGCAGTATTTT. Translating it yields CAWNRGLDTDTQYF. The V call is TRBV30, the J call TRBJ2-3; 7 bases match TRBD2. The CDR3 is 14 amino acids. CDR1 is GTSNPN and CDR2 is SVGIG in the germline V gene (reference sequence). J gave up 2 bases and V 4 bases, and 6 bases lay outside the gene matches.

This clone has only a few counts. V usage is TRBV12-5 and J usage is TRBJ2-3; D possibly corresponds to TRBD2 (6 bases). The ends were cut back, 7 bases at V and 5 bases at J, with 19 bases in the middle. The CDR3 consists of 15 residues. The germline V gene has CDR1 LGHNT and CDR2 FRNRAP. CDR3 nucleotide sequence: TGTGCTAGTGCCCTAAGGGGCCCCGGGGGAGATACGCAGTATTTT. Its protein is CASALRGPGGDTQYF.

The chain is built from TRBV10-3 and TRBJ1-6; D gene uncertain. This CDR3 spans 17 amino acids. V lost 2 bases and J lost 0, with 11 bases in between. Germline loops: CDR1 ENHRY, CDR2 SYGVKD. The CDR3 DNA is TGTGCCATCAGTGAGACAGTAATGAGCTCCTATAATTCACCCCTCCACTTT. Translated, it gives CAISETVMSSYNSPLHF.

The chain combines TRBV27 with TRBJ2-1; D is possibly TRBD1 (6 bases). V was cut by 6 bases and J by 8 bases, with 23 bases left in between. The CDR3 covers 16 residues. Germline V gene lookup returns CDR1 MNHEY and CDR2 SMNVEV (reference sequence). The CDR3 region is CASRTGQPRGEDEQFF. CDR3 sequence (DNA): TGTGCCAGCAGGACCGGACAGCCGCGCGGTGAGGATGAGCAGTTCTTC.

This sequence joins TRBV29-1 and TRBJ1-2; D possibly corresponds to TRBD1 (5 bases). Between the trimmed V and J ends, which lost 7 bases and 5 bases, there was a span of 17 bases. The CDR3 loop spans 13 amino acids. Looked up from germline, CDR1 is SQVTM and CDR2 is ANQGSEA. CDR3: CSAQSWGGYGYTF. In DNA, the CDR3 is TGCAGCGCTCAAAGTTGGGGGGGGTATGGCTACACCTTC.

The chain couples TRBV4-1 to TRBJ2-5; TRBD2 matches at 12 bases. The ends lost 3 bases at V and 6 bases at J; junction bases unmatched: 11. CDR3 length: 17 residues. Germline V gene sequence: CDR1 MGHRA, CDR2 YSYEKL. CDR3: CASSQQLASGRAKTQYF. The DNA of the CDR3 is TGCGCCAGCAGCCAGCAACTTGCTAGCGGGAGGGCTAAGACCCAGTACTTC.

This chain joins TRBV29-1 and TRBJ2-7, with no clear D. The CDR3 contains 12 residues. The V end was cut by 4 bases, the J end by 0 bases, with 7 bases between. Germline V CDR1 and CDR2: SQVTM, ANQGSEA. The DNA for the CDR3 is TGCAGCGTTGGGGCAAGCTCCTACGAGCAGTACTTC. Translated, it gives CSVGASSYEQYF.

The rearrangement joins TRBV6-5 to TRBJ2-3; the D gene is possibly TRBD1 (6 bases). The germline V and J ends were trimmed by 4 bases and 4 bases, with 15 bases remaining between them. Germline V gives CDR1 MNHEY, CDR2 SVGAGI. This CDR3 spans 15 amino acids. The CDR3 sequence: CASSSGQRQADTQYF. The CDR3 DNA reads TGTGCCAGCAGTTCCGGACAGCGCCAAGCAGATACGCAGTATTTT.

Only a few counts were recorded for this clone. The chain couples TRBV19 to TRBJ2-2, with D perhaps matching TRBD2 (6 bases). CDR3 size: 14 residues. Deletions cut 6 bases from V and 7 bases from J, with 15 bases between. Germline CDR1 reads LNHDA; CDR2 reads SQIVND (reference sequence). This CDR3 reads CASSPGRRNGELFF. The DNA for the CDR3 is TGTGCCAGTAGCCCCGGGAGAAGAAACGGGGAGCTGTTTTTT.

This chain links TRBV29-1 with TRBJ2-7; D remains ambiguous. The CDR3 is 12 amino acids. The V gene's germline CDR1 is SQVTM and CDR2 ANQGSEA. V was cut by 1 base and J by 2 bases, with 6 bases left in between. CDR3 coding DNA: TGCAGCGTTGAAGTCTCCGCCTACGAGCAGTACTTC. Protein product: CSVEVSAYEQYF.

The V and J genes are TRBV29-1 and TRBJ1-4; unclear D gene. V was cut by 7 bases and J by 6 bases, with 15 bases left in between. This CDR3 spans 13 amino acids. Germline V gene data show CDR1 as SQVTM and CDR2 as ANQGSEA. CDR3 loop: CSAMEGGDEKLFF. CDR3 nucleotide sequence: TGCAGCGCCATGGAGGGAGGCGATGAAAAACTGTTTTTT.

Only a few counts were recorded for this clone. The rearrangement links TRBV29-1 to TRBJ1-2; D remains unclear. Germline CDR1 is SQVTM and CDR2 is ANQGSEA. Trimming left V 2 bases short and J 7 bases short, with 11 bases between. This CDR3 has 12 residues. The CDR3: CSVERAGVGYTF. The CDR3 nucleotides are TGCAGCGTTGAACGAGCGGGAGTTGGCTACACCTTC.

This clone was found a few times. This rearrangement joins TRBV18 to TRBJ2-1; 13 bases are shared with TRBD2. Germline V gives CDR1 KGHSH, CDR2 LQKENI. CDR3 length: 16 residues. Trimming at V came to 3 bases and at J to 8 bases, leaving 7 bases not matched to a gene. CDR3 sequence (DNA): TGTGCCAGCTCACCCCCGGGGACTAGCGGGAACGATGAGCAGTTCTTC. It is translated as CASSPPGTSGNDEQFF.

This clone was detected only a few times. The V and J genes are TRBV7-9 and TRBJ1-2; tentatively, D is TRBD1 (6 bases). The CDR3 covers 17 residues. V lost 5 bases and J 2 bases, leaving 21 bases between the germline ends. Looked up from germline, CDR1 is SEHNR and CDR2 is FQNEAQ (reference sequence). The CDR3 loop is CASSLGPSDRPNYGYTF. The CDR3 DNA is TGTGCCAGCAGCCTAGGCCCTTCGGACAGACCGAACTATGGCTACACCTTC.

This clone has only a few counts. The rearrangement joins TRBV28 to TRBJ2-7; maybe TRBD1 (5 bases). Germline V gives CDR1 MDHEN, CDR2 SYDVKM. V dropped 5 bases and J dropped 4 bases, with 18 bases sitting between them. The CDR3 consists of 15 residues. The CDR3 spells CASSPLRDRGYEQYF. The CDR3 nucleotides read TGTGCCAGCAGTCCACTCAGGGATAGAGGTTACGAGCAGTACTTC.

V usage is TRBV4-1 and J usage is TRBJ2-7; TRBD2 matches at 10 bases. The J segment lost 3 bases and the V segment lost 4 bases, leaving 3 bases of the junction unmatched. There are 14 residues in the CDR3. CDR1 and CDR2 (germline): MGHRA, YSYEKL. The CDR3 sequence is CASSPASGSYEQYF. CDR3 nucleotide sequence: TGCGCCAGCAGCCCTGCTAGCGGGAGCTACGAGCAGTACTTC.

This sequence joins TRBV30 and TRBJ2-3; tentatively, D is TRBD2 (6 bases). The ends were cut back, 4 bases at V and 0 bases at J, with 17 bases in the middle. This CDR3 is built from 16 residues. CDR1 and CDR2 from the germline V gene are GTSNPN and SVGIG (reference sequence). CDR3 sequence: CAWIWEAGQSTDTQYF. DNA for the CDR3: TGTGCCTGGATTTGGGAAGCGGGCCAAAGCACAGATACGCAGTATTTT. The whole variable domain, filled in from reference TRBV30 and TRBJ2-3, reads SQTIHQWPATLVQPVGSPLSLECTVEGTSNPNLYWYRQAAGRGLQLLFYSVGIGQISSEVPQNLSASRPQDRQFILSSKKLLLSDSGFYLCAWIWEAGQSTDTQYFGPGTRLTVL.

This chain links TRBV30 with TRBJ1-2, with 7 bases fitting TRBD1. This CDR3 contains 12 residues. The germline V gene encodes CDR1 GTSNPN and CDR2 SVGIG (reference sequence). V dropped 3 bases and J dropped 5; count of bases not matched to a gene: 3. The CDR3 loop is CAWSPRGYGYTF. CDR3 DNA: TGTGCCTGGAGCCCCAGGGGGTATGGCTACACCTTC.

DNA of the CDR3: TGTGCCTGGAGTGGAATGGGCGCCGGCAATCAGCCCCAGCATTTT. It specifies CAWSGMGAGNQPQHF. This sequence joins TRBV30 and TRBJ1-5; D remains unclear. V shed 1 base and J shed 2 bases, with 12 bases lying between them. Germline loops: CDR1 GTSNPN, CDR2 SVGIG (reference sequence). CDR3 length: 15 amino acids. Full variable domain (outside the CDR3, taken from reference TRBV30 and TRBJ1-5): SQTIHQWPATLVQPVGSPLSLECTVEGTSNPNLYWYRQAAGRGLQLLFYSVGIGQISSEVPQNLSASRPQDRQFILSSKKLLLSDSGFYLCAWSGMGAGNQPQHFGDGTRLSIL.

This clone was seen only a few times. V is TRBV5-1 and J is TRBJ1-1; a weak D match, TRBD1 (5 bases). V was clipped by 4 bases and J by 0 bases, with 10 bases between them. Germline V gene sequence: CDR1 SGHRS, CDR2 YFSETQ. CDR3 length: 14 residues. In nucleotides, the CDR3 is TGCGCCAGCAGCGCGGGGGTTTTGAACACTGAAGCTTTCTTT. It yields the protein CASSAGVLNTEAFF. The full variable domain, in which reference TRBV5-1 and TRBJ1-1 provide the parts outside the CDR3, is KAGVTQTPRYLIKTRGQQVTLSCSPISGHRSVSWYQQTPGQGLQFLFEYFSETQRNKGNFPGRFSGRQFSNSRSEMNVSTLELGDSALYLCASSAGVLNTEAFFGQGTRLTVV.

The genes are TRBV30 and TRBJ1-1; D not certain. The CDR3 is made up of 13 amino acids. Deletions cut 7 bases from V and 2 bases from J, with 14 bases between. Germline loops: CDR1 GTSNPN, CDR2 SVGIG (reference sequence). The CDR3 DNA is TGTGCCTTAAACCCCGGAGGTAACACTGAAGCTTTCTTT. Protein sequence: CALNPGGNTEAFF.

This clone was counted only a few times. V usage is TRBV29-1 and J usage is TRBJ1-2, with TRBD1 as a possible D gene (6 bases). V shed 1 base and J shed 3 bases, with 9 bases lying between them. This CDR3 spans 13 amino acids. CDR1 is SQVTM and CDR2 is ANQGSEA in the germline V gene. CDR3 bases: TGCAGCGTTGAAGGGGGACAAGACTATGGCTACACCTTC. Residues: CSVEGGQDYGYTF.

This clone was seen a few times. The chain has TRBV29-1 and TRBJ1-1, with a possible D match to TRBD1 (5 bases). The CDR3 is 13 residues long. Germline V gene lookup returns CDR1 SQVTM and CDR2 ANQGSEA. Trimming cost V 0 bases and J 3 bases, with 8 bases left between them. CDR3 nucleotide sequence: TGCAGCGTTGAAGACAGGGTGGACACTGAAGCTTTCTTT. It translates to CSVEDRVDTEAFF.

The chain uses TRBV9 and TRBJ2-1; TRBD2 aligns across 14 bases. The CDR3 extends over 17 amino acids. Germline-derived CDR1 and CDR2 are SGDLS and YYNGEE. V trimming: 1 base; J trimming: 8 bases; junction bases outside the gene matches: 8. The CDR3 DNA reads TGTGCCAGCAGCGTAAGGGTGGGACTAGCGGGGGTCGATGAGCAGTTCTTC. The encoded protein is CASSVRVGLAGVDEQFF.

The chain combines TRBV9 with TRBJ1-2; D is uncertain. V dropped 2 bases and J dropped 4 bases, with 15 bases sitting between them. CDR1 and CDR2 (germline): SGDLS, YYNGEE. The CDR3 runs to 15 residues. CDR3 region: CASSVEASKVYGYTF. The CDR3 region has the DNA TGTGCCAGCAGCGTTGAGGCCTCCAAGGTCTATGGCTACACCTTC.

The CDR3 loop is CAISGTGQNEQFF. In DNA, the CDR3 is TGTGCCATCAGTGGGACAGGACAAAATGAGCAGTTCTTC. The V and J genes are TRBV10-3 and TRBJ2-1; 7 bases match TRBD1. Germline V gives CDR1 ENHRY, CDR2 SYGVKD. The CDR3 contains 13 residues. Unmatched junction bases numbered 4, after V lost 4 bases and J lost 7 bases.

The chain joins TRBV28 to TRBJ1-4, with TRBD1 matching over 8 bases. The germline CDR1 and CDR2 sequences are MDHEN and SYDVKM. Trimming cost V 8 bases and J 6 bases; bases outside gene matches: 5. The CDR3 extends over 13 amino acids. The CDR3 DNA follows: TGTGCCAGCCTCGACAGGGGTGATGAAAAACTGTTTTTT. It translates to CASLDRGDEKLFF.

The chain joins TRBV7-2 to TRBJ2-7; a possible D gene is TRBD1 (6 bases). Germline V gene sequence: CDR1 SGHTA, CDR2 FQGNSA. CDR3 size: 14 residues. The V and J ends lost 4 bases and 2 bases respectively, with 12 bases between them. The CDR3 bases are TGTGCCAGCAGCTCCCGGGCAGGGGCCTACGAGCAGTACTTC. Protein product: CASSSRAGAYEQYF.